The clone carrying this T cell receptor beta chain came up many times. No antigen is known for it. The entry originates in a study of CD8 T cells in ankylosing spondylitis. With molecular barcodes, quantitative 5'-RACE was used to make the TCR beta libraries. A single record per CDR3 protein comes from TCRdb applying MiXCR to the 5' RACE reads. The repertoire holds 150,000 to 200,000 distinct CDR3 sequences, with roughly 10% as singletons. Study-wide results and limits: Within ankylosing spondylitis blood, a TCR beta motif made up of roughly eight highly homologous variants appeared to be characteristic. It was reported that disease-linked clones were significantly enriched in matched ankylosing spondylitis synovial fluid. Earlier work had already found some motif variants in reactive arthritis synovial fluid and blood.

Germline V gives CDR1 SGHDT, CDR2 YYEEEE. The V end was cut by 2 bases, the J end by 3 bases, with 5 bases between. The CDR3 length is 12 residues. The receptor's source is a male donor with ankylosing spondylitis or in good health (not recorded which). The V gene is TRBV5-6, the J gene TRBJ2-5; D is possibly TRBD2 (5 bases). The sequencing input was blood, either unsorted or a sorted T cell fraction (not recorded which). Here the CDR3 reads CASSFGEETQYF. The CDR3 region has the DNA TGTGCCAGCAGCTTCGGGGAAGAGACCCAGTACTTC.